These T cell receptor beta chains were read from a single sample in a study of cytomegalovirus exposure and HLA in healthy donors. Clones were read by immunoSEQ multiplex PCR, and TCRdb kept only the in-frame ones, dropping some. Of over 200,000 clones listed, less than 90% are singletons. Sequencing input: PBMCs. Receptor source: a woman aged 18-29 years in good health and CMV-seronegative. The CDR3 runs from the conserved cysteine through the conserved F or W.

TRBV5-6 | 13 | CASSLASLGEQYF
TRBV10-1 | 12 | CASSTGVSEAFF
TRBV4-2 | 21 | CASSQDHSIKTSGGLTYEQYF
TRBV10-1 | 15 | CASSRREPVNYGYTF
TRBV6-6 | 15 | CASSPGLASTDTQYF
TRBV25-1 | 16 | CASSEGGGGQSYEQYF
TRBV28 | 15 | CASSLGGQRYNEQFF
TRBV18 | 12 | CASSRLEYEQYF
TRBV10-1 | 16 | CASSESSGRSYNEQFF
TRBV27 | 13 | CASRLAGGNEQYF
TRBV19 | 15 | CASSMGNSRTGELFF
TRBV28 | 10 | CASSSNGYTF
TRBV6-5 | 14 | CASSPSSGTDTQYF
TRBV10-3 | 15 | CAIRRSLAENNEQFF
TRBV5-4 | 14 | CASSLEGSNEKLFF
TRBV18 | 17 | CASSPFQGAGSNQPQHF
TRBV19 | 14 | CASKVYWENNEQFF
TRBV11-2 | 15 | CASSPGALTSYEQYF
TRBV27 | 14 | CASSARQGYYEQYF
TRBV5-1 | 15 | CASSFGGDPSYEQYF
TRBV7-9 | 13 | CASSLSENTEAFF
TRBV27 | 17 | CASSSRSRGRAGYGYTF
TRBV5-1 | 11 | CASRWGEKLFF
TRBV29-1 | 13 | CSVGPGGRETQYF